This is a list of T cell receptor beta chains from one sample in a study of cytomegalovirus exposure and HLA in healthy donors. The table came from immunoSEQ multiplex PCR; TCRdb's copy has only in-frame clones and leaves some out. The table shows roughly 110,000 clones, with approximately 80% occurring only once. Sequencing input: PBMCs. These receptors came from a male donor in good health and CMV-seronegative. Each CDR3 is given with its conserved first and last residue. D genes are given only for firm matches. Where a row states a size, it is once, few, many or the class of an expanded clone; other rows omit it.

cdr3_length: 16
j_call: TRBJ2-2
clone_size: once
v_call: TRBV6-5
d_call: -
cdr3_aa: CASSYFLRVHTGELFF
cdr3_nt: TGTGCCAGCAGTTACTTCTTACGCGTGCACACCGGGGAGCTGTTTTTT

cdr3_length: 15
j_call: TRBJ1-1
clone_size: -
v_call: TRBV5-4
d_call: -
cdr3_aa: CASSLAGGGNTEAFF
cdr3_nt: TGTGCCAGCAGCTTGGCCGGGGGAGGGAACACTGAAGCTTTCTTT

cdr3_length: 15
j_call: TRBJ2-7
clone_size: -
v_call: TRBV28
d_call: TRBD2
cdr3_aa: CASTPTRLAGVEQYF
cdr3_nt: TGTGCCAGCACCCCCACGCGCCTAGCGGGAGTCGAGCAGTACTTC

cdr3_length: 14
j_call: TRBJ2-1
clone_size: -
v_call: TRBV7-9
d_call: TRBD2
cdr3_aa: CASSGPGTRLEQFF
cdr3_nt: TGTGCCAGCAGCGGTCCCGGGACTAGATTGGAGCAGTTCTTC

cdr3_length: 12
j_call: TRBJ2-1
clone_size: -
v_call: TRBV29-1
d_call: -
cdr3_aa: CSARGGWNEQFF
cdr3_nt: TGCAGCGCGAGGGGGGGCTGGAATGAGCAGTTCTTC

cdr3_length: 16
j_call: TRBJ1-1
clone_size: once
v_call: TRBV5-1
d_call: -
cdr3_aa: CASSLDSVSRHTEAFF
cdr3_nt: TGCGCCAGCAGCTTGGACAGTGTTTCGCGACACACTGAAGCTTTCTTT

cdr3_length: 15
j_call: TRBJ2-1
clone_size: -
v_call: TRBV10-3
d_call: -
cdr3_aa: CAIRVRDTAYNEQFF
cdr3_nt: TGTGCCATCAGAGTCCGGGACACCGCCTACAATGAGCAGTTCTTC

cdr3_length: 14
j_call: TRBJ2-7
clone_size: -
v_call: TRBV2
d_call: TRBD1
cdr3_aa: CALSETGLSYEQYF
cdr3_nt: TGTGCCCTCTCCGAGACAGGGCTCTCCTACGAGCAGTACTTC

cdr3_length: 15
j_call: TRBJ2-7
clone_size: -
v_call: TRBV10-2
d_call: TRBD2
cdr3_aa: CASSGWSREVDEQYF
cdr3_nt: TGCGCCAGCAGTGGATGGTCGCGGGAGGTCGACGAGCAGTACTTC

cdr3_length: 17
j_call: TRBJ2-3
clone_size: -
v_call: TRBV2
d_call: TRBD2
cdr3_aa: CASSTPASGRITDTQYF
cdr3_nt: TGTGCCAGCAGTACCCCAGCTAGCGGGAGGATCACAGATACGCAGTATTTT

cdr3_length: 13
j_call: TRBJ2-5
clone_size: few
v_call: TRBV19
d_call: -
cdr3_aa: CASSMSRAETQYF
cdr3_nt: TGTGCCAGTAGTATGAGCAGGGCTGAGACCCAGTACTTC

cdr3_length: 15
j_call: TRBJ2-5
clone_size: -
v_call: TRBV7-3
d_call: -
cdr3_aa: CASSPGWGDGETQYF
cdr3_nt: TGTGCCAGCAGCCCCGGATGGGGAGATGGGGAGACCCAGTACTTC

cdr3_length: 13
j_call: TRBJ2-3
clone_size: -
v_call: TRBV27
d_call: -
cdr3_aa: CASSLSETDTQYF
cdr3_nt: TGTGCCAGCAGTTTATCGGAGACAGATACGCAGTATTTT

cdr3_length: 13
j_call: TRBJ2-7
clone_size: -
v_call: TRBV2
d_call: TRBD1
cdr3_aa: CARSRTGSYEQYF
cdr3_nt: TGTGCCAGGAGTAGGACAGGGTCCTACGAGCAGTACTTC

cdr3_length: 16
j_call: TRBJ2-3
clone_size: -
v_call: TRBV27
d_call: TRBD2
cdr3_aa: CASSSNIAGVSDTQYF
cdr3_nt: TGTGCCAGCAGTTCAAACATAGCGGGAGTGTCAGATACGCAGTATTTT

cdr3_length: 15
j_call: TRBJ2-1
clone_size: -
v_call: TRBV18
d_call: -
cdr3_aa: CASSPPGTVNNEQFF
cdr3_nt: TGTGCCAGCTCACCACCCGGGACTGTCAACAATGAGCAGTTCTTC

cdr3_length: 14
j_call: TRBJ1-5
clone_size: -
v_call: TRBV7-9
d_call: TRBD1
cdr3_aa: CASSSDRVDQPQHF
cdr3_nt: TGTGCCAGCAGCTCCGACAGGGTTGATCAGCCCCAGCATTTT

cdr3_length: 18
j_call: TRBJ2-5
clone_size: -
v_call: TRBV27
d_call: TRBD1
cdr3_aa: CASSYQGTGASRTETQYF
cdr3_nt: TGTGCCAGCAGTTATCAGGGGACAGGGGCCAGCAGGACCGAGACCCAGTACTTC

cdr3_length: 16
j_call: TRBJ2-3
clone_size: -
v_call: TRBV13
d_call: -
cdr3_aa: CASSWGAGEDTDTQYF
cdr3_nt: TGTGCCAGCAGCTGGGGGGCGGGGGAGGATACAGATACGCAGTATTTT

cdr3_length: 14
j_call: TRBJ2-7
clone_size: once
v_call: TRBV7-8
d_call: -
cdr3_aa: CASSLEGLGGEQYF
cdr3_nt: TGTGCCAGCAGCTTAGAAGGACTGGGGGGCGAGCAGTACTTC

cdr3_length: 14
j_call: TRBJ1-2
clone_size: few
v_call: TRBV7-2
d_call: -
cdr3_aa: CASSLSGQNYGYTF
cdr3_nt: TGTGCCAGCAGCTTAAGCGGACAGAACTATGGCTACACCTTC